Below are 8 T cell receptor beta chains sequenced from a single sample in a study of cytomegalovirus exposure and HLA in healthy donors. Primers: 60 Vbeta forward and 13 Jbeta reverse. Libraries were prepared by immunoSEQ multiplex PCR; TCRdb keeps only in-frame clonotypes and omits some of them. The table shows about 150,000 clones, with about 76% occurring only once. The sample consisted of PBMCs. The origin of the receptors is a human donor in good health.

The rearrangement joins TRBV25-1 to TRBJ2-5; 8 bases are a match to TRBD1. The length of the CDR3 is 14 residues. The V gene end was trimmed by 2 bases and the J gene end by 1 base; junction bases not matched to a gene: 0. Germline values: CDR1 MGHDK, CDR2 SYGVNS. CDR3 DNA sequence: TGTGCCAGCAGTGAAGGACAGGGCCAAGAGACCCAGTACTTC. Protein: CASSEGQGQETQYF. Looking up the rest from reference TRBV25-1 and TRBJ2-5 gives the full variable domain: EADIYQTPRYLVIGTGKKITLECSQTMGHDKMYWYQQDPGMELHLIHYSYGVNSTEKGDLSSESTVSRIRTEHFPLTLESARPSHTSQYLCASSEGQGQETQYFGPGTRLLVL.

The chain combines TRBV28 with TRBJ2-7, with a tentative D call TRBD1 (6 bases). V dropped 8 bases and J dropped 0 bases, with 11 bases sitting between them. Germline CDR1 is MDHEN and CDR2 is SYDVKM. CDR3 length: 13 residues. The CDR3 sequence is CASWTAPSYEQYF. The CDR3 DNA reads as TGTGCCAGCTGGACAGCGCCCTCCTACGAGCAGTACTTC.

The chain uses TRBV28 and TRBJ2-1, with 13 bases that match TRBD2. The CDR3 runs to 15 residues. CDR1 MDHEN and CDR2 SYDVKM come from the germline V gene. Germline trimming cut 7 bases from V and 10 bases from J; bases unmatched to any gene: 10. The DNA for the CDR3 is TGTGCCAGCAAATCCGGACTAGCGGGAGTAAGGGAGCAGTTCTTC. Protein product: CASKSGLAGVREQFF.

This clone was seen only a few times. The chain is built from TRBV15 and TRBJ1-2; unclear D gene. CDR3 length: 13 residues. Trimming took 7 bases from V and 6 from J, leaving 15 bases between them. Germline CDR1 and CDR2: LNHNV and YYDKDF (reference sequence). In DNA, the CDR3 is TGTGCCACCAACACCGGTCGGGGAGATGGCTACACCTTC. Translated, it gives CATNTGRGDGYTF.

The CDR3 spells CASSPITTDTIYF. CDR3 DNA: TGTGCCAGCAGCCCCATTACTACGGACACCATATATTTT. The chain has TRBV7-2 and TRBJ1-3; D not certain. The CDR3 covers 13 residues. V shed 5 bases and J shed 8 bases, with 13 bases lying between them. Per the germline V gene, CDR1 is SGHTA and CDR2 is FQGNSA.

This chain links TRBV10-1 with TRBJ2-7, with unresolved D. This CDR3 is 14 amino acids long. Deletions cut 6 bases from V and 4 bases from J, with 16 bases between. CDR1 is WNHNN and CDR2 is SYGVQD in the germline V gene (reference sequence). CDR3 amino acids: CASRRSASGYEQYF. The CDR3 DNA reads as TGCGCCAGCAGAAGGTCAGCCTCCGGGTACGAGCAGTACTTC.

Note on this clone: The CDR3 end shows no conserved phenylalanine or tryptophan, and so a read error is likely. The chain joins TRBV6-5 to TRBJ1-1; TRBD1 might be the D (5 bases). Germline V gene data show CDR1 as MNHEY and CDR2 as SVGAGI. V lost 6 bases, J lost 7 bases, and 15 bases lay in between. This CDR3 has 13 residues. The CDR3 reads CASRTGTFFEAFS. Here the CDR3 DNA reads TGTGCCAGCAGGACCGGGACTTTTTTTGAAGCTTTCTCT.

The count of this clone is one. This chain links TRBV2 with TRBJ2-3; 8 positions agree with TRBD2. The CDR3 totals 16 residues. The germline V gene has CDR1 SNHLY and CDR2 FYNNEI. With V trimmed by 11 bases and J by 2 bases, 15 bases remained unmatched. The CDR3 nucleotides are TGTGCCTCTTGGGAGACGGTAGCGGGGCTCACAGATACGCAGTATTTT. Translated: CASWETVAGLTDTQYF.